Below, 18 T cell receptor beta chains from the same sample are listed, as sequenced in a study of blood T cells in healthy people across ages. Primed by a sample-barcoded 5' primer and a J-beta primer mix, a second PCR proceeded for 7 to 11 cycles. One entry per CDR3 protein results from TCRdb running MiXCR on the 5' RACE reads. Found here are roughly 800,000 distinct CDR3 sequences, about 48% of them singletons; the top ten hold about two fifths. Sequencing was done on a sample of blood. These receptors were collected from an elderly man in good health.

The chain uses TRBV12-3 or TRBV12-4 and TRBJ2-4; D gene uncertain. The ends were cut back, 3 bases at V and 5 bases at J, with 29 bases in the middle. This CDR3 is built from 20 residues. CDR3 protein: CASSLGNGKGFSESENIQYF. Here the CDR3 DNA reads TGTGCCAGCAGTTTGGGAAACGGAAAAGGGTTCTCAGAATCCGAAAACATTCAGTACTTC.

There are a few counts of this clonotype. The gene calls are TRBV2 and TRBJ2-7; 11 bases are shared with TRBD2. J lost 2 bases, V lost 0 bases, and 6 bases had no gene match. CDR3 length equals 17 residues. Germline values: CDR1 SNHLY, CDR2 FYNNEI. The CDR3 DNA follows: TGTGCCAGCAGTGAAGCCGGACTAGCGGGCACCCCCTACGAGCAGTACTTC. It is translated as CASSEAGLAGTPYEQYF.

This clonotype has a single count. The chain recombines TRBV3-1 with TRBJ2-2; D is unresolved. The CDR3 contains 13 residues. V lost 0 bases and J 8 bases, leaving 7 bases between the germline ends. The germline CDR1 and CDR2 sequences are LGHDT and YNNKEL (reference sequence). The CDR3 here is CASSQDLRGELFF. DNA for the CDR3: TGTGCCAGCAGCCAAGATCTAAGAGGGGAGCTGTTTTTT.

V is TRBV20-1 and J is TRBJ2-5; TRBD1 matches 7 bases. The CDR3 extends over 13 amino acids. Germline-derived CDR1 and CDR2 are DFQATT and SNEGSKA (reference sequence). Trimming cost V 4 bases and J 2 bases; bases outside gene matches: 4. CDR3 nucleotides: TGCAGTGCTACCCTGACAGGGCAAGAGACCCAGTACTTC. Amino acid sequence: CSATLTGQETQYF.

This clonotype was seen only a few times. The V call is TRBV28, the J call TRBJ2-1; 9 bases fit TRBD2. Per germline, CDR1 MDHEN and CDR2 SYDVKM. There are 14 residues in the CDR3. The J segment lost 5 bases and the V segment lost 4 bases, leaving 3 bases of the junction unmatched. The CDR3 loop reads CASSSSGTNNEQFF. CDR3 bases: TGTGCCAGCAGTTCTAGCGGGACGAACAATGAGCAGTTCTTC.

This clonotype was found many times. This chain joins TRBV20-1 and TRBJ1-2; 8 bases map to TRBD1. This CDR3 region has 13 residues. Germline-derived CDR1 and CDR2 are DFQATT and SNEGSKA (reference sequence). The V segment lost 3 bases and the J segment 6 bases; nucleotides outside the gene matches: 6. The CDR3 coding sequence is TGCAGTGCTAGCAAGACAGGGGAAAATGGCTACACCTTC. Residues: CSASKTGENGYTF.

The chain is built from TRBV5-1 and TRBJ2-3, with D perhaps TRBD1 (5 bases). Germline CDR1 is SGHRS and CDR2 is YFSETQ. Trimming cost V 5 bases and J 3 bases, with 16 bases left between them. The length of the CDR3 is 15 residues. The CDR3 DNA reads TGCGCCAGCAGTCCAGGGTCAGGGTGGACAGATACGCAGTATTTT. This gives the protein CASSPGSGWTDTQYF.

V usage is TRBV20-1 and J usage is TRBJ2-5; D perhaps matches TRBD2 (7 bases). The CDR3 is made up of 13 amino acids. With 6 bases removed from V and 7 bases from J, the gap between germline ends came to 18 bases. Per the germline V gene, CDR1 is DFQATT and CDR2 is SNEGSKA (reference sequence). The CDR3 loop reads CSAPVGGQGTQYF. The CDR3 nucleotides read TGCAGTGCCCCAGTCGGGGGGCAGGGGACCCAGTACTTC.

The table lists this clonotype with many counts. The chain carries TRBV29-1 and TRBJ2-1; 14 bases align to TRBD2. CDR1 is SQVTM, CDR2 ANQGSEA, per germline. V trimming: 6 bases; J trimming: 9 bases; junction bases outside the gene matches: 4. The CDR3 consists of 13 residues. Written as DNA, the CDR3 is TGCAGCGTATTGACTAGCGGGAGGGCTGAGCAGTTCTTC. It translates to CSVLTSGRAEQFF.

The rearrangement uses TRBV20-1 and TRBJ2-7, with TRBD2 as a possible D gene (5 bases). The CDR3 covers 14 residues. The V gene lost 5 bases and the J gene lost 1 base, with 15 bases spanning the gap. Per germline, CDR1 DFQATT and CDR2 SNEGSKA (reference sequence). This CDR3 is CSAGHGGQSYEQYF. In nucleotides, the CDR3 is TGCAGTGCTGGGCACGGCGGGCAATCCTACGAGCAGTACTTC.

The chain recombines TRBV20-1 with TRBJ2-7; no definite D call. The germline gives CDR1 DFQATT, CDR2 SNEGSKA (reference sequence). With 6 bases removed from V and 7 bases from J, the gap between germline ends came to 25 bases. The CDR3 totals 15 residues. The CDR3 nucleotides read TGCAGTGCAACCCCGACGGGCTTGAAAACCTTGGAGCAGTACTTC. This sequence encodes CSATPTGLKTLEQYF.

CDR3 sequence reads: CSVTGTGAALEHRYAYF. The CDR3, as DNA: TGCAGCGTGACCGGGACAGGGGCTGCTTTGGAGCACAGATACGCGTATTTT. This sequence joins TRBV29-1 and TRBJ2-3; 10 nucleotides line up with TRBD1. Germline V CDR1 and CDR2: SQVTM, ANQGSEA. The CDR3 has 17 amino acids. The J segment lost 14 bases and the V segment lost 6 bases, leaving 26 bases of the junction unmatched.

The chain uses TRBV25-1 and TRBJ2-7; TRBD1 matches at 10 bases. V lost 4 bases to trimming and J lost 5 bases; unmatched junction nucleotides: 5. The V gene's germline CDR1 is MGHDK and CDR2 SYGVNS. This CDR3 region has 14 residues. The CDR3 DNA is TGTGCCAGCAGTGGGCCGGGACAGGGGAACGAGCAGTACTTC. This translates into CASSGPGQGNEQYF.

The gene calls are TRBV10-3 and TRBJ2-2; D might be TRBD1 (6 bases). The V end lost 2 bases, the J end lost 3 bases, and 10 bases lay between the germline ends. This CDR3 is 15 amino acids long. Germline lookup yields CDR1 ENHRY and CDR2 SYGVKD. CDR3 coding DNA: TGTGCCATCAGTGAGGGGGGCGTGGACACCGGGGAGCTGTTTTTT. It yields the protein CAISEGGVDTGELFF.

The CDR3 nucleotides are TGCAGTGCTAGAGATCCCCAGGGGGCAAAAGAGACCCAGTACTTC. Encoded protein: CSARDPQGAKETQYF. J is TRBJ2-5 and V is TRBV20-1, with 8 bases aligning to TRBD1. Per the germline V gene, CDR1 is DFQATT and CDR2 is SNEGSKA (reference sequence). The V segment lost 0 bases and the J segment 3 bases; nucleotides outside the gene matches: 6. The CDR3 is 15 amino acids.

As for this clonotype: This may arise from a read error, as a much more abundant clone is one base away. The J gene is TRBJ2-7, the V gene TRBV5-1, with 10 bases that match TRBD2. With V trimmed by 2 bases and J by 5 bases, 4 bases remained unmatched. The CDR3 covers 14 residues. Germline CDR1 is SGHRS and CDR2 is YFSETQ. In DNA form, the CDR3 reads TGCGCCAGCAGCTTAACTAGCGGGAACCACGAGCAGTACTTC. Amino acid sequence: CASSLTSGNHEQYF.

The table lists this clonotype with a few counts. J is TRBJ2-5 and V is TRBV6-5; TRBD2 matches 13 bases. The V gene end was trimmed by 2 bases and the J gene end by 3 bases; junction bases not matched to a gene: 9. Per the germline V gene, CDR1 is MNHEY and CDR2 is SVGAGI. This CDR3 is 18 amino acids long. CDR3 residues: CASSYRLAGGMGEETQYF. The CDR3 DNA follows: TGTGCCAGCAGTTACAGACTAGCGGGAGGCATGGGGGAAGAGACCCAGTACTTC.

The V gene is TRBV15, the J gene TRBJ2-1; D might be TRBD1 or TRBD2, each matching 6 bases. CDR3 length equals 15 residues. The V end lost 8 bases, the J end lost 8 bases, and 22 bases lay between the germline ends. Per germline, CDR1 LNHNV and CDR2 YYDKDF (reference sequence). CDR3 region: CATGLYPGAGDEQFF. The DNA of the CDR3 is TGTGCCACCGGCCTCTATCCGGGGGCTGGCGATGAGCAGTTCTTC.